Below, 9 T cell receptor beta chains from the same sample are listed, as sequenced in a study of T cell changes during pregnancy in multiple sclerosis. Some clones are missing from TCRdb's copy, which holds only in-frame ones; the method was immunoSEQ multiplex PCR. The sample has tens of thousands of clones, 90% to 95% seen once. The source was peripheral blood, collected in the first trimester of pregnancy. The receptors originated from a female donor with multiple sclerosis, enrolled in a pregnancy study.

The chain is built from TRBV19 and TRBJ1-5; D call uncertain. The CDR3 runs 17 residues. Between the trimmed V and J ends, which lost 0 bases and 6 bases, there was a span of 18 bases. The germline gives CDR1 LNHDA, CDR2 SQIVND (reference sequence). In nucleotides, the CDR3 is TGTGCCAGTAGTATAGATGTAATCTTCGGGGTTGGTCAGCCCCAGCATTTT. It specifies CASSIDVIFGVGQPQHF. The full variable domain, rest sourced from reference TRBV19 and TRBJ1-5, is DGGITQSPKYLFRKEGQNVTLSCEQNLNHDAMYWYRQDPGQGLRLIYYSQIVNDFQKGDIAEGYSVSREKKESFPLTVTSAQKNPTAFYLCASSIDVIFGVGQPQHFGDGTRLSIL.

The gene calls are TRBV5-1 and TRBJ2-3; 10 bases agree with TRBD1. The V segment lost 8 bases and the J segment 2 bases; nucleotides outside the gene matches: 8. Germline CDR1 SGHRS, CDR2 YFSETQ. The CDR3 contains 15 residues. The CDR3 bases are TGCGCCAGTAAGGACAGGGGGGAATCCACAGATACGCAGTATTTT. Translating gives CASKDRGESTDTQYF.

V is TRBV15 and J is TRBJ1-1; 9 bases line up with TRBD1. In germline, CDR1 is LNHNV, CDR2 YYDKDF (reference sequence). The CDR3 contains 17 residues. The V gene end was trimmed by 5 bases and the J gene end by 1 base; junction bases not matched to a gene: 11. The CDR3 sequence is CATSVLGQGRTNTEAFF. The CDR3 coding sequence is TGTGCCACCAGCGTCCTAGGACAGGGGCGGACGAACACTGAAGCTTTCTTT. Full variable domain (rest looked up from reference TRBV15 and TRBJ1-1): DAMVIQNPRYQVTQFGKPVTLSCSQTLNHNVMYWYQQKSSQAPKLLFHYYDKDFNNEADTPDNFQSRRPNTSFCFLDIRSPGLGDTAMYLCATSVLGQGRTNTEAFFGQGTRLTVV.

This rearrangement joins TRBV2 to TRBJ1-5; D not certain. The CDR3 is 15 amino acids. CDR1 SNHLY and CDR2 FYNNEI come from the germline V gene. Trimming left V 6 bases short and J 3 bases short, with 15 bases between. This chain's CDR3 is CASRRTESTNQPQHF. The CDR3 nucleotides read TGTGCCAGCAGGAGAACAGAGTCTACCAATCAGCCCCAGCATTTT. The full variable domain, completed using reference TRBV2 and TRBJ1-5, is EPEVTQTPSHQVTQMGQEVILRCVPISNHLYFYWYRQILGQKVEFLVSFYNNEISEKSEIFDDQFSVERPDGSNFTLKIRSTKLEDSAMYFCASRRTESTNQPQHFGDGTRLSIL.

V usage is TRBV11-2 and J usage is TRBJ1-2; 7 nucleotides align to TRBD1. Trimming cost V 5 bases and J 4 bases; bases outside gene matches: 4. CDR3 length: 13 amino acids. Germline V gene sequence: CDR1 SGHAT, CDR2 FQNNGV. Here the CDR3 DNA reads TGTGCCAGCAGCCCGACAGGGACCTATGGCTACACCTTC. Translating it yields CASSPTGTYGYTF.

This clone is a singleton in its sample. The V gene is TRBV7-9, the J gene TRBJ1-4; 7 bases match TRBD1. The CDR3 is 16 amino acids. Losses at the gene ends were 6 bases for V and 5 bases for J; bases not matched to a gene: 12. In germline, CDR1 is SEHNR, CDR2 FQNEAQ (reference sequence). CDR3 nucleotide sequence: TGTGCCAGCAGTCCTACTCCCGGGACAGTCAATGAAAAACTGTTTTTT. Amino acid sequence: CASSPTPGTVNEKLFF. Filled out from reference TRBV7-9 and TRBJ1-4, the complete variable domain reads DTGVSQNPRHKITKRGQNVTFRCDPISEHNRLYWYRQTLGQGPEFLTYFQNEAQLEKSRLLSDRFSAERPKGSFSTLEIQRTEQGDSAMYLCASSPTPGTVNEKLFFGSGTQLSVL.

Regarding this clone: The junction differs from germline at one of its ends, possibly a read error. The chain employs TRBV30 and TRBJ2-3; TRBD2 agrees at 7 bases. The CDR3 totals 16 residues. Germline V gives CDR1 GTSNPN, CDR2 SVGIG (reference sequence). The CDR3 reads CAYAPSLVAGINKPDF. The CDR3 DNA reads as TGTGCCTACGCACCCTCTTTGGTAGCGGGCATAAACAAACCGGATTTT.

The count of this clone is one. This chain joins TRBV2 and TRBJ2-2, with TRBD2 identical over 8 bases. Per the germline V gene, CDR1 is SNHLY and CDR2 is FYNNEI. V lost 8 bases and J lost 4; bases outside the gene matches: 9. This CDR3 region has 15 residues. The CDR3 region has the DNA TGTGCCAGCCATGGACTAGCCTCAACCACCGGGGAGCTGTTTTTT. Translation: CASHGLASTTGELFF. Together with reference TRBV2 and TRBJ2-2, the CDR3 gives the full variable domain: EPEVTQTPSHQVTQMGQEVILRCVPISNHLYFYWYRQILGQKVEFLVSFYNNEISEKSEIFDDQFSVERPDGSNFTLKIRSTKLEDSAMYFCASHGLASTTGELFFGEGSRLTVL.

The DNA for the CDR3 is TGTGCCAGCAGCTTAGATGGGACTAGCGGGAGGGGGCAGTTCTTC. This translates into CASSLDGTSGRGQFF. J is TRBJ2-1 and V is TRBV7-2; TRBD2 agrees at 16 bases. Germline trimming cut 1 base from V and 12 bases from J; bases unmatched to any gene: 3. Germline V gene sequence: CDR1 SGHTA, CDR2 FQGNSA. CDR3 length: 15 amino acids.